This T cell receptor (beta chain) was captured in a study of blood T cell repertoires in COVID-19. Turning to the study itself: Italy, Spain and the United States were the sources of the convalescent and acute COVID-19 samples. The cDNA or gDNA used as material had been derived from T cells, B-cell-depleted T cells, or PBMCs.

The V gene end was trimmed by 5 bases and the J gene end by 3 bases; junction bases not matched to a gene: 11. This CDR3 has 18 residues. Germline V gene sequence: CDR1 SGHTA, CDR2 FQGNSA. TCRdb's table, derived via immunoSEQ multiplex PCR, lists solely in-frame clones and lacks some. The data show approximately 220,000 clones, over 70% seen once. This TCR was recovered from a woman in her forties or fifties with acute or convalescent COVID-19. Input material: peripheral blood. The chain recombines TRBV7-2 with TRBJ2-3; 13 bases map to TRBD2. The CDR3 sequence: CASSLSLRTSGSTDTQYF. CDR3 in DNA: TGTGCCAGCAGCCTCTCCCTCAGGACTAGCGGGAGTACAGATACGCAGTATTTT.